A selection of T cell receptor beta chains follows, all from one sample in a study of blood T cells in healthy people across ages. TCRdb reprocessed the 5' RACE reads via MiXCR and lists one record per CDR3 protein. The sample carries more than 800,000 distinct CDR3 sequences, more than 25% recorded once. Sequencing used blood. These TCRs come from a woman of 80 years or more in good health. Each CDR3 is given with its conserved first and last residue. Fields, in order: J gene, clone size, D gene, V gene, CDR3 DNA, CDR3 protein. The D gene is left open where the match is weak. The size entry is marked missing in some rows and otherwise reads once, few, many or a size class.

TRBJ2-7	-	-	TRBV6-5	TGTGCCAGCAGTTTATACGGGAGAGACTACGAGCAGTACTTC	CASSLYGRDYEQYF
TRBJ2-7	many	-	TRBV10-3	TGTGCCATCAATAGACAGGGAGGCTACGAGCAGTACTTC	CAINRQGGYEQYF
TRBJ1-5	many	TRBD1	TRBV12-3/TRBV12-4	TGTGCCAGCAGCCCCCGGACAGGGAGCAATCAGCCCCAGCATTTT	CASSPRTGSNQPQHF
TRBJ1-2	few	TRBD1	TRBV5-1	TGCGCCAGCAGGGGGGACAGGGAAAATCATGGCTACACCTTC	CASRGDRENHGYTF
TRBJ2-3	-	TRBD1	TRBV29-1	TGCAGCGTTGAACCGTGGGACAGGGGCTCGAGCACAGATACGCAGTATTTT	CSVEPWDRGSSTDTQYF
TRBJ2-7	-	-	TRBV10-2	TGCGCCAGCACCGGAGAGGGGAGCTCCTACGAGCAGTACTTC	CASTGEGSSYEQYF
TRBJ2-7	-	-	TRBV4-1	TGCGCCAGCAGCCAAGCGTGGGGAGTGAGCTACGAGCAGTACTTC	CASSQAWGVSYEQYF
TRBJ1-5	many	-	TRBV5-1	TGCGCCAGCAGCTTGGGAGGGTATTGGCCCCAGCATTTT	CASSLGGYWPQHF
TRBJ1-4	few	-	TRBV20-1	TGCAGTGCTCAACAGGGAACTAATGAAAAACTGTTTTTT	CSAQQGTNEKLFF
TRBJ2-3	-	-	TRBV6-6	TGTGCCACGTCCAAAGTGGGTACGCAGTATTTT	CATSKVGTQYF
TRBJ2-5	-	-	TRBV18	TGTGCCAGCTCACCGAGGATGGAGGAAGAGACCCAGTACTTC	CASSPRMEEETQYF
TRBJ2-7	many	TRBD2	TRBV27	TGCGCCCGGGGGAGGGGCTACGAGCAGTACTTC	CARGRGYEQYF
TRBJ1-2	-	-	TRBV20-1	TGCAGTGCTAGTCCACAGGGCGTTAACTATGGCTACACCTTC	CSASPQGVNYGYTF
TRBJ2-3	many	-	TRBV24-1	TGTGCCACCAGTGATTTGGCCCGGTCGAATACGCAGTATTTT	CATSDLARSNTQYF
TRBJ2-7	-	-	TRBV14	TGTGCCAGCAGCCAAGCCCGGTGGGTCTACGAGCAGTACTTC	CASSQARWVYEQYF
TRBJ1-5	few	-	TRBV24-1	TGTGCCACCAGTGTTCAGGGGAATCAGCCCCAGCATTTT	CATSVQGNQPQHF
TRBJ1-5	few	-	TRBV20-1	TGCAGTGCTAGGGGAGGAGACAGGCCCTCCAATCAGCCCCAGCATTTT	CSARGGDRPSNQPQHF
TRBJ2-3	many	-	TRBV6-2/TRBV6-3	TGTGCCAGCAGTTACCCCGAGGGTAGCACAGATACGCAGTATTTT	CASSYPEGSTDTQYF
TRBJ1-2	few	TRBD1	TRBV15	TGTGCCACCAGCAGAGGACAGGGGCGGTCGCTACACCTTGGCTACACCTTC	CATSRGQGRSLHLGYTF
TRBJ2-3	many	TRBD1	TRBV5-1	TGCGCCAGCAGCTTGGCGACAGGGGCCGCCACAGATACGCAGTATTTT	CASSLATGAATDTQYF
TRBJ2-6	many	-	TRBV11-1	TGTGCCAGCAGAATGGACACCCTTCAGGCCAACGTCCTGACTTTC	CASRMDTLQANVLTF
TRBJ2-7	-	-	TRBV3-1	TGTGCCAGCAGCCAAGATCAGCCAGGGTGCGAGCAGTACTTC	CASSQDQPGCEQYF
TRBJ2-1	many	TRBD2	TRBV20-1	TGCAGTGCCCTTAGCGGGGGGGTAGGTAATGAGCAGTTCTTC	CSALSGGVGNEQFF
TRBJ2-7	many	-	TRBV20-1	TGCAGTGCTAGATGGGTTGCCGAGCAGTACTTC	CSARWVAEQYF
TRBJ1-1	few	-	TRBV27	TGTGCCAGCAGTTTCGGGGACACTCGAAACACTGAAGCTTTCTTT	CASSFGDTRNTEAFF
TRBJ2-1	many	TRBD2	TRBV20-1	TGCAGTGCTACCAAACTAGCGGGGGGGCTGGGGAATGAGCAGTTCTTC	CSATKLAGGLGNEQFF
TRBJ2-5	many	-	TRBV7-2	TGTGCCAGCACCCGTACCATGAGGGGGAGCGGGGACCAAGAGACCCAGTACTTC	CASTRTMRGSGDQETQYF
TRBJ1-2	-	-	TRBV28	TGTGCCAGCACCCGATTGGGCTATGGCTACACCTTC	CASTRLGYGYTF
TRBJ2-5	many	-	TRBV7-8	TGTGCCAGCAGCTCAATGCGGACAGGAGGGTTCCAAGAGACCCAGTACTTC	CASSSMRTGGFQETQYF
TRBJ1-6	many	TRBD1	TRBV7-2	TGTGCCAGCAGCTGGGACAGCTTAAATTCACCCCTCCACTTT	CASSWDSLNSPLHF
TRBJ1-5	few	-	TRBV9	TGTGCCAGCAGCGTAGCCGGGGTCAATCAGCCCCAGCATTTT	CASSVAGVNQPQHF
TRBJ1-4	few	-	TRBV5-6	TGTGCCAGCAGCTTTCGGACGAGCCCACTTAATGAAAAACTGTTTTTT	CASSFRTSPLNEKLFF
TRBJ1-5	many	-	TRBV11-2	TGTGCCAGCAGCTTAGGAAGGGGTTTCGATAGCAATCAGCCCCAGCATTTT	CASSLGRGFDSNQPQHF
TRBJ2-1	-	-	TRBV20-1	TGCAGTGGACAAGCCTGGTGTACCCCCTACAATGAGCAGTTCTTC	CSGQAWCTPYNEQFF
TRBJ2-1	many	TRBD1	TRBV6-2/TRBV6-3	TGTGCCAGCAGTTCCTCAGGACGGATCGGGACAGGGGGCTTGGATGAGCAGTTCTTC	CASSSSGRIGTGGLDEQFF
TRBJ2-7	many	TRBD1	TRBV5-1	TGCGCCAGCAGCGCCGGGACAGGGCCCTACGAGCAGTACTTC	CASSAGTGPYEQYF
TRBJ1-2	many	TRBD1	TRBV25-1	TGTGCCAGCGACAGGGCAACAAATGAACCATATGGCTACACCTTC	CASDRATNEPYGYTF
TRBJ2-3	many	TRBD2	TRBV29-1	TGCAGCGTTGAATGGTCTAGCGGGGGAGATACGCAGTATTTT	CSVEWSSGGDTQYF
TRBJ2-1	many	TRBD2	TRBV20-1	TGCAGTGCTAGGCGGCTAGCGGTCTACAATGAGCAGTTCTTC	CSARRLAVYNEQFF
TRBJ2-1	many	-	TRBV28	TGTGCCAGCAACGGGGGCGAAAGCGTATACAATGAGCAGTTCTTC	CASNGGESVYNEQFF
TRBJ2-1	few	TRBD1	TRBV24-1	TGTGCCACCAGTGATTCTGACAGGGTGGGGAATGAGCAGTTCTTC	CATSDSDRVGNEQFF
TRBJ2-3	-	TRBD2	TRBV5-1	TGCGCCAGCAGCTTTGTTCTAGCGGTGAGCACAGATACGCAGTATTTT	CASSFVLAVSTDTQYF